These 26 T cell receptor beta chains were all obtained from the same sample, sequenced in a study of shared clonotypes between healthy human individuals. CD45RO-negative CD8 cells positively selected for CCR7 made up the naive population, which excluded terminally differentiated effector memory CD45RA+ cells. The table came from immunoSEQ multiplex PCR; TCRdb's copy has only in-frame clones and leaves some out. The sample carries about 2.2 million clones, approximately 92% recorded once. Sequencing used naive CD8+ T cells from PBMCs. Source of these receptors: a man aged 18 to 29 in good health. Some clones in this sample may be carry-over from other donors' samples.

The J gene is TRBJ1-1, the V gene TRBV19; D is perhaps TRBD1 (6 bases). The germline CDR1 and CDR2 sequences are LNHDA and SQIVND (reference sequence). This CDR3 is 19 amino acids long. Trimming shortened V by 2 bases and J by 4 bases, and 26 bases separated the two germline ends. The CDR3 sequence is CASSIRVGQGIWLGTEAFF. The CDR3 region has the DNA TGTGCCAGTAGTATACGTGTGGGTCAGGGGATATGGTTGGGCACTGAAGCTTTCTTT.

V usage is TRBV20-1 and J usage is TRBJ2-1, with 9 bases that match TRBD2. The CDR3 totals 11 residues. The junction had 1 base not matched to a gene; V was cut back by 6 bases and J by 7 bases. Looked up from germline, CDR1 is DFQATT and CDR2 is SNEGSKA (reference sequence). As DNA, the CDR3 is TGCAGTGCCGCGGGGGGGAATGAGCAGTTCTTC. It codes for CSAAGGNEQFF.

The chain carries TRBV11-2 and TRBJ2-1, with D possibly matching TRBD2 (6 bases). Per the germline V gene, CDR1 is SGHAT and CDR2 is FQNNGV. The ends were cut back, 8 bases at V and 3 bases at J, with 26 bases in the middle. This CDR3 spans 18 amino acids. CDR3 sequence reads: CASSGGTRFGPIYNEQFF. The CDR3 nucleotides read TGTGCCAGCTCAGGCGGGACTCGCTTTGGCCCGATCTACAATGAGCAGTTCTTC.

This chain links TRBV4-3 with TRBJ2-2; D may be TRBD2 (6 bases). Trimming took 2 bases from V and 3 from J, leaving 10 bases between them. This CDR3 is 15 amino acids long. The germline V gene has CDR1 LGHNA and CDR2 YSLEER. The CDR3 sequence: CASSQNGRYTGELFF. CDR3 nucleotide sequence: TGCGCCAGCAGCCAAAACGGGAGATACACCGGGGAGCTGTTTTTT.

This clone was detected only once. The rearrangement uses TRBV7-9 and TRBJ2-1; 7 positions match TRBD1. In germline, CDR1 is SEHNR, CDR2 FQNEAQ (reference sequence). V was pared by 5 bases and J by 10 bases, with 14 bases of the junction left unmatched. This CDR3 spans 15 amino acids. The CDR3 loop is CASSHGTATNDEQFF. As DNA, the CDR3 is TGTGCCAGCAGCCATGGGACAGCGACCAATGACGAGCAGTTCTTC.

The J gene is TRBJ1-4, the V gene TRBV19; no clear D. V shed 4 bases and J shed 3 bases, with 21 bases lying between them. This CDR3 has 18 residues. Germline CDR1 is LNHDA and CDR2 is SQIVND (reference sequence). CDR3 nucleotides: TGTGCCAGTAGTAAGCCTGTTCACGTTGGCAGCCCTAATGAAAAACTGTTTTTT. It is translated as CASSKPVHVGSPNEKLFF.

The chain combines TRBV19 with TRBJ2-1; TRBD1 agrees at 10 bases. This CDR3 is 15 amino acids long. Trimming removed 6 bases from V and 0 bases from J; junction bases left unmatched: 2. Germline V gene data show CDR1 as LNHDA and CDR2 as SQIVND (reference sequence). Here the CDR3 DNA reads TGTGCCAGTAGGGACAGGGGGAGCTCCTACAATGAGCAGTTCTTC. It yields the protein CASRDRGSSYNEQFF.

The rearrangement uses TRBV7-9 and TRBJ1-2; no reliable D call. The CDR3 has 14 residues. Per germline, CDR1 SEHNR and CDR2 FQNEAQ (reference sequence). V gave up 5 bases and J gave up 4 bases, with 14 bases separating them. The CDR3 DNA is TGTGCCAGCAGCCATGGAGAAGGCCTCTATGGCTACACCTTC. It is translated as CASSHGEGLYGYTF. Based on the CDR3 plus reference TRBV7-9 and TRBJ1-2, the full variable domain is DTGVSQNPRHKITKRGQNVTFRCDPISEHNRLYWYRQTLGQGPEFLTYFQNEAQLEKSRLLSDRFSAERPKGSFSTLEIQRTEQGDSAMYLCASSHGEGLYGYTFGSGTRLTVV.

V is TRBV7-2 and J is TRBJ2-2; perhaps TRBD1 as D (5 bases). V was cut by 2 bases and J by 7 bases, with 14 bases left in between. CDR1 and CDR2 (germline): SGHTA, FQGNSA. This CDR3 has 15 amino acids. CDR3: CASSLPDMGLGELFF. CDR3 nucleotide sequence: TGTGCCAGCAGCTTACCTGATATGGGGCTCGGGGAGCTGTTTTTT.

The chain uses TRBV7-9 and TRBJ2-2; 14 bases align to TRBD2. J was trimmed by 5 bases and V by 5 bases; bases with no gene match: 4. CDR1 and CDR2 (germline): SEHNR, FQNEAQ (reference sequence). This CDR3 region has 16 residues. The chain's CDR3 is CASSGTSGRETGELFF. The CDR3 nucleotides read TGTGCCAGCAGCGGGACTAGCGGGAGAGAAACCGGGGAGCTGTTTTTT.

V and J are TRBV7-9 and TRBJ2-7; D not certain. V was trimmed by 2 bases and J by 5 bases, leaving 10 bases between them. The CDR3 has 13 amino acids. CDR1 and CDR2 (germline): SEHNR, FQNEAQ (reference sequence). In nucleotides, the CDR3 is TGTGCCAGCAGCTTATATCTTATGGACGAGCAGTACTTC. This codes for CASSLYLMDEQYF.

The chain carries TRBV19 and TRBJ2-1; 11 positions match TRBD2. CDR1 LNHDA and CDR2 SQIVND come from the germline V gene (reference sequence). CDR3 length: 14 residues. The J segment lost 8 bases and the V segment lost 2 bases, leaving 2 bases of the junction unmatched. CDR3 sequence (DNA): TGTGCCAGTAGTATACGACTAGCGGGATATGAGCAGTTCTTC. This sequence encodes CASSIRLAGYEQFF. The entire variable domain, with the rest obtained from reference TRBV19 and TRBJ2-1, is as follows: DGGITQSPKYLFRKEGQNVTLSCEQNLNHDAMYWYRQDPGQGLRLIYYSQIVNDFQKGDIAEGYSVSREKKESFPLTVTSAQKNPTAFYLCASSIRLAGYEQFFGPGTRLTVL.

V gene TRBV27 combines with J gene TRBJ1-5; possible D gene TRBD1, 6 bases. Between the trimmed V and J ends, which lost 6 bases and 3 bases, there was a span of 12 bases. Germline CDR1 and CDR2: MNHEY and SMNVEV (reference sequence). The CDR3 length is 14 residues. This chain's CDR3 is CASSRTADNQPQHF. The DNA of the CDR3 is TGTGCCAGCAGCAGGACAGCCGACAATCAGCCCCAGCATTTT.

CDR3 DNA sequence: TGTGCCAGCAGCTTAGAAGGTTCCTTTAGCGGGAGGGTCTACAATGAGCAGTTCTTC. Translation gives CASSLEGSFSGRVYNEQFF. This chain joins TRBV11-2 and TRBJ2-1; 11 bases agree with TRBD2. The CDR3 length is 19 residues. Unmatched junction bases numbered 10, after V lost 0 bases and J lost 3 bases. CDR1 SGHAT and CDR2 FQNNGV come from the germline V gene.

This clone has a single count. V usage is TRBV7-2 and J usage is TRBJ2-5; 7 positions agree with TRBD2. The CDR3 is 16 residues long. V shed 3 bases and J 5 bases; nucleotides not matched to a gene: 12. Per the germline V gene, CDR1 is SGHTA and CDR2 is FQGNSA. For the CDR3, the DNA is TGTGCCAGCAGCTTCAGATCCGGGAGGCCCCGGGAGACCCAGTACTTC. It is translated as CASSFRSGRPRETQYF.

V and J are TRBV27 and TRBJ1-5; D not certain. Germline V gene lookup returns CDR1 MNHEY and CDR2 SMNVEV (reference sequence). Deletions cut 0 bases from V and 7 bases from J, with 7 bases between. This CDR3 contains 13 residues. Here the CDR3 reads CASSLSAFQPQHF. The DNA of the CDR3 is TGTGCCAGCAGTTTATCTGCGTTCCAGCCCCAGCATTTT.

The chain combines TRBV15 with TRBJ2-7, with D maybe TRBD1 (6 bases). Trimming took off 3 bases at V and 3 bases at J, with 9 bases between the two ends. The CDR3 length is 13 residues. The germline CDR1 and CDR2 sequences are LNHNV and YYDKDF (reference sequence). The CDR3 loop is CATSSTGYYEQYF. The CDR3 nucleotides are TGTGCCACCAGCAGCACAGGGTACTACGAGCAGTACTTC.

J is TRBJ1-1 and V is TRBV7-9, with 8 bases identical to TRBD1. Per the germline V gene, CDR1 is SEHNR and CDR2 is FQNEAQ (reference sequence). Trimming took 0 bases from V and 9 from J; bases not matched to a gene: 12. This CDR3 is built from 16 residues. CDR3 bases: TGTGCCAGCAGCTTAGCCCCAGGGGGCGCGAGAGAGCAAGCTTTCTTT. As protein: CASSLAPGGAREQAFF. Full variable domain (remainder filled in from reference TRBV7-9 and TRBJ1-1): DTGVSQNPRHKITKRGQNVTFRCDPISEHNRLYWYRQTLGQGPEFLTYFQNEAQLEKSRLLSDRFSAERPKGSFSTLEIQRTEQGDSAMYLCASSLAPGGAREQAFFGQGTRLTVV.

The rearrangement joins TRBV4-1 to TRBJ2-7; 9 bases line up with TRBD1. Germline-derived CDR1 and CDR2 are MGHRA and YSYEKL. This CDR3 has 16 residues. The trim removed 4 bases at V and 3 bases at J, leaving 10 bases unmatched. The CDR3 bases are TGCGCCAGCAGCCTCCGAGGGGGACAGGGTGTCTACGAGCAGTACTTC. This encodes CASSLRGGQGVYEQYF.

The CDR3 loop reads CASSGQSRGGTEAFF. As DNA, the CDR3 is TGTGCCAGCAGCGGGCAAAGCAGGGGTGGGACTGAAGCTTTCTTT. The chain is built from TRBV9 and TRBJ1-1; D is perhaps TRBD1 (6 bases). V was pared by 3 bases and J by 5 bases, with 17 bases between. Germline V gene data show CDR1 as SGDLS and CDR2 as YYNGEE. This CDR3 comprises 15 residues.

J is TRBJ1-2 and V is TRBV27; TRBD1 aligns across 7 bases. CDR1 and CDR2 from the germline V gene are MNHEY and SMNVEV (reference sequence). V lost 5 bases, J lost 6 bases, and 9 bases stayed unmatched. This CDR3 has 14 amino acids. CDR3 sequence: CASSPHGTVNGYTF. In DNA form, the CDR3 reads TGTGCCAGCAGTCCACACGGGACAGTAAATGGCTACACCTTC.

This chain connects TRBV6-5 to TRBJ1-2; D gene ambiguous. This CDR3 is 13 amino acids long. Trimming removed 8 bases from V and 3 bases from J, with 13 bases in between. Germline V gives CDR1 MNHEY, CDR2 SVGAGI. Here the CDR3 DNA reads TGTGCCAGCGGGCCCACGACCGACTATGGCTACACCTTC. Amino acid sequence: CASGPTTDYGYTF.

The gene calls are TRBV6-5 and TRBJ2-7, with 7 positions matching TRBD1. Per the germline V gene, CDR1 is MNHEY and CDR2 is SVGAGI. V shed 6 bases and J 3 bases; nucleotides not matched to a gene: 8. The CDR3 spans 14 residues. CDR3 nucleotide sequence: TGTGCCAGCAGCCCGGACAGGATCTTCTACGAGCAGTACTTC. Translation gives CASSPDRIFYEQYF.

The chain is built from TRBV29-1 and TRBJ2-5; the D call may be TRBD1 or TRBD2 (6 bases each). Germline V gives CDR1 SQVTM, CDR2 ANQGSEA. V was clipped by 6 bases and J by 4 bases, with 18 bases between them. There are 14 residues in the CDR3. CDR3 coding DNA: TGCAGCGTCGAGCCCGGCAGGGGAGGAGAGACCCAGTACTTC. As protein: CSVEPGRGGETQYF.

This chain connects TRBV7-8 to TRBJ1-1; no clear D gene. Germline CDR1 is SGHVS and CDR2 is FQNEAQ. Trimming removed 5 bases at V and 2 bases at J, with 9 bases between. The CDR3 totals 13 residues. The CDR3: CASSRVSNTEAFF. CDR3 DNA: TGTGCCAGCAGCAGGGTATCCAACACTGAAGCTTTCTTT.

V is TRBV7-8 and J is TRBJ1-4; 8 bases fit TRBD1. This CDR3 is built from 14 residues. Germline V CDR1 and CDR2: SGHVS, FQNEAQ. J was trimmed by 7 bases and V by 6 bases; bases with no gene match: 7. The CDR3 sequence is CASRNQGAREKLFF. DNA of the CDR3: TGTGCCAGCAGGAATCAGGGGGCGCGTGAAAAACTGTTTTTT.